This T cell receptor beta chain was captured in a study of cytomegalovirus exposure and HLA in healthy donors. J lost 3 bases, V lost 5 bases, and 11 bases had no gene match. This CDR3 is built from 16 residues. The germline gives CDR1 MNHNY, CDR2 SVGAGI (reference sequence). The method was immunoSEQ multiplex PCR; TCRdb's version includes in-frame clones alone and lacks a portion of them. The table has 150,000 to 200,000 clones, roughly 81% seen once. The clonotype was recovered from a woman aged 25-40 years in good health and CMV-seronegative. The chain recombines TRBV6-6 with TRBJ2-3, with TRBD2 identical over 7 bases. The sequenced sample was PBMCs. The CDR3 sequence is CASSLIWREGTDTQYF. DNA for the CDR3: TGTGCCAGCAGTCTCATTTGGAGGGAGGGGACAGATACGCAGTATTTT.